This T cell receptor (beta chain) was captured by sequencing in a study of blood T cell repertoires in COVID-19. Across the study: The samples span acute and convalescent COVID-19 from the United States, Italy and Spain. Sample material is recorded as cDNA or gDNA derived from T cells, B-cell-depleted T cells, or PBMCs.

Per the authors' pipeline: Researchers report that nucleated cell counts were estimated from reference gene primer amplification. Sequencing used immunoSEQ multiplex PCR; TCRdb keeps in-frame clones, though not all of them. V, J and clone size are taken as reported in that table, and D and trimming were inferred from the DNA itself. The table records about 200,000 clones, approximately 78% of them present only once. Germline CDR1 and CDR2: SSHAT and FNYEAQ (reference sequence). CDR3 length: 14 amino acids. Details on this clone: At one end the junction does not follow the germline gene, possibly because of a read error.

The origin of this receptor is a woman of 80 years or more with acute or convalescent COVID-19. J is TRBJ2-5 and V is TRBV7-7; tentatively, D is TRBD2 (6 bases). Sequenced sample: peripheral blood. CDR3 nucleotides: TGTGCTAGCAGCTCGGGACTTCCTGGAGAGACCCAGTACTTC. This sequence encodes CASSSGLPGETQYF.